The 27 T cell receptor beta chains presented below share a single source sample, sequenced in a study of cytomegalovirus exposure and HLA in healthy donors. Vbeta (60) and Jbeta (13) primers were used in the PCR. The method was immunoSEQ multiplex PCR; TCRdb's version includes in-frame clones alone and lacks a portion of them. The repertoire holds some 120,000 clones, with roughly 78% as singletons. Specimen: PBMCs. The origin of the receptors is a man between 25 and 39 years old in good health and CMV-seronegative.

The chain has TRBV27 and TRBJ1-6, with 10 bases that match TRBD1. Germline V gene lookup returns CDR1 MNHEY and CDR2 SMNVEV (reference sequence). The CDR3 is 16 residues long. J gave up 8 bases and V 5 bases, and 9 bases lay outside the gene matches. The CDR3 region is CASSTLVGTGDSPLHF. The CDR3 DNA is TGTGCCAGCAGTACCTTAGTGGGGACAGGGGATTCACCCCTCCACTTT.

This clone was counted between two and nine times. This rearrangement joins TRBV6-5 to TRBJ1-2; TRBD1 agrees at 8 bases. The CDR3 loop spans 13 amino acids. Germline-derived CDR1 and CDR2 are MNHEY and SVGAGI. J gave up 11 bases and V 4 bases, and 9 bases lay outside the gene matches. CDR3 in amino acids: CASSSRDRRRYTF. The CDR3 DNA reads as TGTGCCAGCAGTTCCAGGGACAGGAGGAGGTACACCTTC.

V is TRBV5-1 and J is TRBJ1-5; no clear D. Trimming took off 4 bases at V and 1 base at J, with 12 bases between the two ends. Germline assignment: CDR1 SGHRS and CDR2 YFSETQ. The CDR3 covers 15 residues. CDR3 sequence: CASSPTGASNQPQHF. CDR3 DNA: TGCGCCAGCAGCCCAACGGGAGCAAGCAATCAGCCCCAGCATTTT.

This clone was picked up one time. The gene calls are TRBV2 and TRBJ1-5; D remains ambiguous. The germline V and J ends were trimmed by 2 bases and 7 bases, with 9 bases remaining between them. Germline CDR1 is SNHLY and CDR2 is FYNNEI. This CDR3 region has 13 residues. CDR3 DNA sequence: TGTGCCAGCAGTGAATTCAGTCAACAGCCCCAGCATTTT. This codes for CASSEFSQQPQHF. The whole variable domain, remainder taken from reference TRBV2 and TRBJ1-5, is EPEVTQTPSHQVTQMGQEVILRCVPISNHLYFYWYRQILGQKVEFLVSFYNNEISEKSEIFDDQFSVERPDGSNFTLKIRSTKLEDSAMYFCASSEFSQQPQHFGDGTRLSIL.

The rearrangement uses TRBV7-2 and TRBJ2-1, with a tentative D call TRBD1 (5 bases). Germline CDR1 reads SGHTA; CDR2 reads FQGNSA. V was pared by 2 bases and J by 4 bases, with 9 bases between. The CDR3 extends over 14 amino acids. CDR3 nucleotides: TGTGCCAGCAGCTTAATCCCAGGGTACAATGAGCAGTTCTTC. Translating gives CASSLIPGYNEQFF.

The chain has TRBV6-1 and TRBJ1-1; 7 bases align to TRBD1. Per the germline V gene, CDR1 is MNHNS and CDR2 is SASEGT. The CDR3 is 14 residues long. Unmatched junction bases numbered 10, after V lost 7 bases and J lost 5 bases. The CDR3 coding sequence is TGTGCCAGCACTCTAGTCACAGGGGTGACTGAAGCTTTCTTT. Amino acid sequence: CASTLVTGVTEAFF.

V gene TRBV2 combines with J gene TRBJ2-5, with TRBD1 matching over 7 bases. After removal of 7 bases from V and 5 bases from J, the junction contained 13 bases not matched to a gene. Germline CDR1 is SNHLY and CDR2 is FYNNEI. The CDR3 is 15 residues long. CDR3 in DNA: TGTGCCAGCATTAACGACAGGGCTACACCGGAGACCCAGTACTTC. It codes for CASINDRATPETQYF.

In its sample, this clone was seen once. The chain recombines TRBV4-2 with TRBJ2-5, with TRBD1 matching 7 bases. Germline-derived CDR1 and CDR2 are LGHNA and YNFKEQ. The CDR3 totals 18 residues. The V and J ends lost 3 bases and 3 bases, in that order; junction bases with no gene match: 16. The DNA for the CDR3 is TGTGCCAGCAGCCAGGCAACTAGGACAGGTAACGGAGAAGAGACCCAGTACTTC. Translating gives CASSQATRTGNGEETQYF.

The CDR3 loop is CASSSQTGGYGYTF. CDR3 coding DNA: TGTGCCAGCAGCTCGCAGACAGGGGGCTATGGCTACACCTTC. The rearrangement links TRBV5-4 to TRBJ1-2; 9 nucleotides match TRBD1. Germline assignment: CDR1 SGHNT and CDR2 YYREEE (reference sequence). J was trimmed by 4 bases and V by 3 bases; bases with no gene match: 4. This CDR3 has 14 residues.

The V gene is TRBV19, the J gene TRBJ1-1, with D perhaps TRBD1 (5 bases). The CDR3 totals 12 residues. Germline assignment: CDR1 LNHDA and CDR2 SQIVND (reference sequence). The V and J ends lost 7 bases and 5 bases respectively, with 11 bases between them. This chain's CDR3 is CASIAGGTEAFF. CDR3 DNA: TGTGCCAGTATTGCGGGGGGGACTGAAGCTTTCTTT.

The rearrangement uses TRBV7-2 and TRBJ2-5, with D maybe TRBD1 (6 bases). The J call is doubtful: the DNA matches TRBJ2-7 better. The CDR3 contains 15 residues. The germline gives CDR1 SGHTA, CDR2 FQGNSA. CDR3 bases: TGTGCCAGCAGCCCTAACCCGGACAGCTCCTACGAGCAGTACTTC. Translating gives CASSPNPDSSYEQYF.

As for this clone: Other DNA variants within this sample encode the same CDR3. The V gene is TRBV5-6, the J gene TRBJ2-1; TRBD1 aligns across 7 bases. Germline-derived CDR1 and CDR2 are SGHDT and YYEEEE. J gave up 4 bases and V 2 bases, and 9 bases lay outside the gene matches. The CDR3 spans 16 residues. CDR3 protein: CASSLTGANLYNEQFF. The CDR3 DNA reads TGTGCCAGCAGCTTAACAGGGGCCAACCTTTACAATGAGCAGTTCTTC.

This clone was seen a single time. This sequence joins TRBV5-4 and TRBJ2-2; 8 nucleotides line up with TRBD1. From germline, CDR1 is SGHNT and CDR2 YYREEE (reference sequence). Trimming cost V 0 bases and J 2 bases; bases outside gene matches: 9. The CDR3 has 18 residues. In DNA form, the CDR3 reads TGTGCCAGCAGCTTGGTGGGAAGCGACAGGGGCAACACCGGGGAGCTGTTTTTT. Translating gives CASSLVGSDRGNTGELFF.

The rearrangement joins TRBV7-2 to TRBJ2-1, with 10 bases identical to TRBD2. The germline V gene encodes CDR1 SGHTA and CDR2 FQGNSA. V gave up 3 bases and J gave up 7 bases; unmatched junction bases: 3. The CDR3 has 14 amino acids. CDR3 amino acids: CASSLASGRNEQFF. The CDR3 DNA follows: TGTGCCAGCAGCTTGGCTAGCGGGAGAAATGAGCAGTTCTTC.

The chain combines TRBV15 with TRBJ2-1, with 11 nucleotides matching TRBD2. Germline-derived CDR1 and CDR2 are LNHNV and YYDKDF (reference sequence). The CDR3 length is 15 residues. With 4 bases clipped from V and 5 bases from J, the junction kept 4 bases outside the gene matches. CDR3 nucleotide sequence: TGTGCCACCAGCACTTTAGCGGGAGGGAACAATGAGCAGTTCTTC. Its protein product is CATSTLAGGNNEQFF.

This chain connects TRBV2 to TRBJ1-2, with 9 bases that match TRBD1. Germline CDR1 reads SNHLY; CDR2 reads FYNNEI. The V segment lost 4 bases and the J segment 4 bases; nucleotides outside the gene matches: 1. The CDR3 is 13 amino acids. CDR3 protein: CASSGDRAYGYTF. CDR3 nucleotides: TGTGCCAGCAGTGGGGACAGGGCCTATGGCTACACCTTC.

This clone turned up a few times. Distinct nucleotide sequences in the sample also encode this CDR3. The V call is TRBV9, the J call TRBJ2-3; possible D gene TRBD2, 5 bases. CDR1 and CDR2 (germline): SGDLS, YYNGEE. V lost 0 bases, J lost 3 bases, and 11 bases lay in between. CDR3 size: 15 residues. CDR3 nucleotides: TGTGCCAGCAGCGTAGTGGGAGATGGGACAGATACGCAGTATTTT. Its protein is CASSVVGDGTDTQYF.

The J gene is TRBJ1-1, the V gene TRBV5-1; maybe TRBD1 (6 bases). The CDR3 sequence is 17 residues long. V lost 5 bases and J 1 base, leaving 21 bases between the germline ends. CDR1 and CDR2 (germline): SGHRS, YFSETQ. The CDR3 here is CASSNPVGQGRNTEAFF. In DNA, the CDR3 is TGCGCCAGCAGTAACCCGGTAGGGCAGGGGAGGAACACTGAAGCTTTCTTT.

V usage is TRBV18 and J usage is TRBJ1-1; possibly TRBD1 for D (6 bases). With 3 bases removed from V and 1 base from J, the gap between germline ends came to 18 bases. The length of the CDR3 is 17 residues. CDR1 KGHSH and CDR2 LQKENI come from the germline V gene. CDR3: CASSPPRTASWNTEAFF. The CDR3 DNA reads TGTGCCAGCTCACCTCCAAGGACAGCTTCGTGGAACACTGAAGCTTTCTTT.

DNA for the CDR3: TGTGCCAGCAGCGCGGGGGGGACGCAGCAGTATTTT. Protein product: CASSAGGTQQYF. The chain employs TRBV6-5 and TRBJ2-3; 9 bases line up with TRBD2. The J segment lost 11 bases and the V segment lost 6 bases, leaving 6 bases of the junction unmatched. CDR1 is MNHEY, CDR2 SVGAGI, per germline. The CDR3 length is 12 residues.

This chain links TRBV19 with TRBJ2-1; TRBD2 aligns across 15 bases. The CDR3 extends over 16 amino acids. J gave up 7 bases and V 5 bases, and 6 bases lay outside the gene matches. The germline gives CDR1 LNHDA, CDR2 SQIVND (reference sequence). In nucleotides, the CDR3 is TGTGCCAGTAGTCTGGGACTAGCGGGGGGCCTAAATGAGCAGTTCTTC. Its translation: CASSLGLAGGLNEQFF.

This sequence joins TRBV7-2 and TRBJ2-1, with a tentative D call TRBD2 (5 bases). Trimming cost V 5 bases and J 4 bases, with 18 bases left between them. The CDR3 runs 16 residues. Germline V gene lookup returns CDR1 SGHTA and CDR2 FQGNSA. The CDR3 loop reads CASSAHPGSAYNEQFF. In DNA form, the CDR3 reads TGTGCCAGCAGCGCCCATCCGGGATCTGCGTACAATGAGCAGTTCTTC.

The chain has TRBV4-1 and TRBJ2-1; 12 bases line up with TRBD2. Losses at the gene ends were 2 bases for V and 0 bases for J; bases not matched to a gene: 11. Looked up from germline, CDR1 is MGHRA and CDR2 is YSYEKL. This CDR3 contains 20 residues. In DNA, the CDR3 is TGCGCCAGCAGCCAAAGACCGGGACTAGCGGGTGGAGACTCCTACAATGAGCAGTTCTTC. Translated: CASSQRPGLAGGDSYNEQFF.

There are a few counts of this clone. The chain is built from TRBV5-1 and TRBJ2-5, with 7 bases aligning to TRBD1. The closer fit of TRBJ2-7 to the DNA end suggests the J call may be wrong. CDR1 is SGHRS and CDR2 is YFSETQ in the germline V gene. The CDR3 contains 15 residues. CDR3 amino acids: CASRRETGSRYEQYF. The CDR3 DNA sequence: TGCGCCAGCAGGAGGGAGACAGGGAGCCGGTACGAGCAGTACTTC.

The table lists this clone with a few counts. The V gene is TRBV19, the J gene TRBJ1-1; possibly TRBD1 for D (6 bases). The V gene lost 6 bases and the J gene lost 1 base, with 9 bases spanning the gap. The CDR3 has 13 amino acids. Germline CDR1 reads LNHDA; CDR2 reads SQIVND (reference sequence). CDR3 protein: CASRGQKNTEAFF. CDR3 bases: TGTGCCAGTAGAGGACAGAAGAACACTGAAGCTTTCTTT.

This sequence joins TRBV4-3 and TRBJ1-3; D may be TRBD1 (6 bases). V gave up 0 bases and J gave up 3 bases, with 12 bases separating them. In germline, CDR1 is LGHNA, CDR2 YSLEER. This CDR3 spans 16 amino acids. The DNA for the CDR3 is TGCGCCAGCAGCCAAGATATAGCAGGGGTTGGAAACACCATATATTTT. Protein: CASSQDIAGVGNTIYF.

The chain employs TRBV27 and TRBJ2-7; the match to TRBD1 covers 7 bases. The CDR3 covers 14 residues. CDR1 and CDR2 from the germline V gene are MNHEY and SMNVEV (reference sequence). The V gene end was trimmed by 6 bases and the J gene end by 0 bases; junction bases not matched to a gene: 5. CDR3 bases: TGTGCCAGCAGAGAACAGGGGTTCTCCTACGAGCAGTACTTC. Its translation is CASREQGFSYEQYF.